This TCR beta chain is drawn from a study of blood T cell repertoires in COVID-19. For the study at large: Spain, Italy and the United States supplied samples that represented acute and convalescent COVID-19. Sample material is recorded as cDNA or gDNA derived from T cells, B-cell-depleted T cells, or PBMCs.

As handled by the study authors: Reference gene primer amplification gave estimated nucleated cell counts. Sequenced by immunoSEQ multiplex PCR; TCRdb stores in-frame clones only, minus some. V, J and clone size are taken as reported in that table, and D and trimming were inferred from the DNA itself. Among about 42,000 clones listed, about 85% were seen once. The V gene's germline CDR1 is MDHEN and CDR2 SYDVKM. Trimming shortened V by 7 bases and J by 5 bases, and 15 bases separated the two germline ends. This CDR3 contains 15 residues. This sequence originates from a woman between 65 and 79 years old in a cohort sampled during active COVID-19. The sequenced sample consisted of peripheral blood. This rearrangement joins TRBV28 to TRBJ1-6; D is possibly TRBD1 (6 bases). The CDR3 DNA reads TGTGCCAGCACCCTGGGGGGGGCAAATAATTCACCCCTCCACTTT. Protein product: CASTLGGANNSPLHF.